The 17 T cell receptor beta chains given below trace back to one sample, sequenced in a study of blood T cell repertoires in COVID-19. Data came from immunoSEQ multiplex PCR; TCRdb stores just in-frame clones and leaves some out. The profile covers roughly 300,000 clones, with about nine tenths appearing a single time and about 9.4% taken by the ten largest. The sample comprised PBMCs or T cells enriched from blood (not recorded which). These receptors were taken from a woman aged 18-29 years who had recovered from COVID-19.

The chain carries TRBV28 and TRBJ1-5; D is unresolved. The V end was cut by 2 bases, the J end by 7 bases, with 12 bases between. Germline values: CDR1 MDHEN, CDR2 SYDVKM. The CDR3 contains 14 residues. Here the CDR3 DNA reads TGTGCCAGCAGTTTAATGCCCCCCGGGCAGCCCCAGCATTTT. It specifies CASSLMPPGQPQHF. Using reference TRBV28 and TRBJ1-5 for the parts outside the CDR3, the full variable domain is DVKVTQSSRYLVKRTGEKVFLECVQDMDHENMFWYRQDPGLGLRLIYFSYDVKMKEKGDIPEGYSVSREKKERFSLILESASTNQTSMYLCASSLMPPGQPQHFGDGTRLSIL.

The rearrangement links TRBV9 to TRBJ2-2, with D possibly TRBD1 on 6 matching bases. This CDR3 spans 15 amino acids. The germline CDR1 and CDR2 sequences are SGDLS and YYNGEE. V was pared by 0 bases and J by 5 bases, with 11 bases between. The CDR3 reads CASSVGTGRTGELFF. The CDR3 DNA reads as TGTGCCAGCAGCGTAGGAACAGGGAGAACCGGGGAGCTGTTTTTT.

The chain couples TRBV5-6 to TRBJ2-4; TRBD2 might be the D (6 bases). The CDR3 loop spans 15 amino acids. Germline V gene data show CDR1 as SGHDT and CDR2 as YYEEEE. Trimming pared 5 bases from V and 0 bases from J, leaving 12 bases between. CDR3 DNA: TGTGCCAGCAGGATCGAGGGACTAGCCAAAAACATTCAGTACTTC. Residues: CASRIEGLAKNIQYF.

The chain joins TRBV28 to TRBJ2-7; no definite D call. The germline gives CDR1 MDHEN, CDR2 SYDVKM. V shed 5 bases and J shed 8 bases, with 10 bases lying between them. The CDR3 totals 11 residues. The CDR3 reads CASSQQYQQYF. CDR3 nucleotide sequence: TGTGCCAGCAGTCAACAGTACCAGCAGTACTTC.

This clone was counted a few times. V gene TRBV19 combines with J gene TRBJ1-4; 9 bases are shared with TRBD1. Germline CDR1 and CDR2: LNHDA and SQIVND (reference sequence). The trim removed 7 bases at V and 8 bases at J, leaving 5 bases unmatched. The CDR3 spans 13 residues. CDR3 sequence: CASTGQGREKLFF. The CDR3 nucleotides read TGTGCCAGTACAGGACAGGGGAGGGAAAAACTGTTTTTT. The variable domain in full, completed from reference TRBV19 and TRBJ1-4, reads DGGITQSPKYLFRKEGQNVTLSCEQNLNHDAMYWYRQDPGQGLRLIYYSQIVNDFQKGDIAEGYSVSREKKESFPLTVTSAQKNPTAFYLCASTGQGREKLFFGSGTQLSVL.

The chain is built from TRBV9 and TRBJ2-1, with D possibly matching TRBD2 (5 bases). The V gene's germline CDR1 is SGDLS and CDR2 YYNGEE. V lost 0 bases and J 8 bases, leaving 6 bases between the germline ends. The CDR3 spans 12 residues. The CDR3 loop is CASSVAGDEQFF. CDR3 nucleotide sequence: TGTGCCAGCAGCGTAGCCGGGGATGAGCAGTTCTTC.

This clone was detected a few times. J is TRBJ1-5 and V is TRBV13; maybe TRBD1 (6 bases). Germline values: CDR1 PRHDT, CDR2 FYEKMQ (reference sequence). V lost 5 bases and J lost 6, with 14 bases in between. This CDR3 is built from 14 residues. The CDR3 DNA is TGTGCCAGCAGCCCCCGGGGGGGGGCTCAGCCCCAGCATTTT. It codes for CASSPRGGAQPQHF.

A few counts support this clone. The CDR3: CASSFWGAEAFF. CDR3 nucleotide sequence: TGTGCCAGCAGTTTTTGGGGCGCTGAAGCTTTCTTT. V is TRBV28 and J is TRBJ1-1, with D maybe TRBD1 (5 bases). V lost 3 bases to trimming and J lost 6 bases, with 8 bases between them. Germline V gene sequence: CDR1 MDHEN, CDR2 SYDVKM. This CDR3 spans 12 amino acids.

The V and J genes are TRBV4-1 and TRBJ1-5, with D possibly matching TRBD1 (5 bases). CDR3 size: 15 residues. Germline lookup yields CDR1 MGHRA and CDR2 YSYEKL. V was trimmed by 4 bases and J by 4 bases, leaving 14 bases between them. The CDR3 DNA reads TGCGCCAGCAGCCTTTACGGTTCAGGGAATCAGCCCCAGCATTTT. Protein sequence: CASSLYGSGNQPQHF.

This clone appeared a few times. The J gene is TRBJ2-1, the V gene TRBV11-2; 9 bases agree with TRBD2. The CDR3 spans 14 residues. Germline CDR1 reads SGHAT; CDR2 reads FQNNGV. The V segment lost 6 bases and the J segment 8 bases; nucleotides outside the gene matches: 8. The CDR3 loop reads CASRKAGGPHEQFF. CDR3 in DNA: TGTGCCAGCAGGAAAGCGGGAGGCCCCCATGAGCAGTTCTTC.

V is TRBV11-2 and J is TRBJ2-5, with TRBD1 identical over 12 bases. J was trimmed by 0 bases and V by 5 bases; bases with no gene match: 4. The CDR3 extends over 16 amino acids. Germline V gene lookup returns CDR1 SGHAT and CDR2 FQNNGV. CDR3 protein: CASSPGTGGYQETQYF. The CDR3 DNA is TGTGCCAGCAGCCCCGGGACAGGGGGCTACCAAGAGACCCAGTACTTC.

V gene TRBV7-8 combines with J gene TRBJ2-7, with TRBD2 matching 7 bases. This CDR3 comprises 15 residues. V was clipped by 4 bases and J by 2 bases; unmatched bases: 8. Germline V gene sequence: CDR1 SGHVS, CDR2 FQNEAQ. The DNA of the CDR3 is TGTGCCAGCAGCTCCATGGGGACTAACACCTACGAGCAGTACTTC. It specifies CASSSMGTNTYEQYF.

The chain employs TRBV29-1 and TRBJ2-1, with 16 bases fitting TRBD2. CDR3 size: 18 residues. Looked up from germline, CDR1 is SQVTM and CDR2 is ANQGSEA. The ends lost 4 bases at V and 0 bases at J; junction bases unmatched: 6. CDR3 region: CSVAGLAGGLSSYNEQFF. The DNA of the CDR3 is TGCAGCGTTGCGGGACTAGCGGGAGGGCTCAGCTCCTACAATGAGCAGTTCTTC.

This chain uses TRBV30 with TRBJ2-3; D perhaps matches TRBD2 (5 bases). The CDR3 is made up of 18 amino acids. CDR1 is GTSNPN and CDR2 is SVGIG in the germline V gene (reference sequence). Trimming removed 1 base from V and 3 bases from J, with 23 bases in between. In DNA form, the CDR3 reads TGTGCCTGGAGTGGGCTAGGCAGAGGGCGCACGTTAACAGATACGCAGTATTTT. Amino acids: CAWSGLGRGRTLTDTQYF. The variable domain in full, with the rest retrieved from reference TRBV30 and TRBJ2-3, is SQTIHQWPATLVQPVGSPLSLECTVEGTSNPNLYWYRQAAGRGLQLLFYSVGIGQISSEVPQNLSASRPQDRQFILSSKKLLLSDSGFYLCAWSGLGRGRTLTDTQYFGPGTRLTVL.

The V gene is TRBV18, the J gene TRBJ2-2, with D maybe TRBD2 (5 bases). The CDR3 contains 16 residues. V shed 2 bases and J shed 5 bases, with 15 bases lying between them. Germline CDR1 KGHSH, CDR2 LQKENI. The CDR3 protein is CASSPSSQTKTGELFF. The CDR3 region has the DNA TGTGCCAGCTCACCATCGAGCCAGACTAAAACCGGGGAGCTGTTTTTT.

DNA of the CDR3: TGTGCCAGCAGCGGGGTTGGGGATACGCAGTATTTT. As protein: CASSGVGDTQYF. V and J are TRBV2 and TRBJ2-3, with D possibly being TRBD2 (5 bases). Germline lookup yields CDR1 SNHLY and CDR2 FYNNEI. The V and J ends lost 6 bases and 6 bases respectively, with 10 bases between them. The CDR3 runs to 12 residues.

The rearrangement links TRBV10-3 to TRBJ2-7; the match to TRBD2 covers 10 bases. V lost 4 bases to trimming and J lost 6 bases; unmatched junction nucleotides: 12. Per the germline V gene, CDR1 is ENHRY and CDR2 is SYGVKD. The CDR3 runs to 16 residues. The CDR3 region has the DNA TGTGCCATCAGTGGTAAACAAGCGGGGGGGCCTGGCGAGCAGTACTTC. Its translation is CAISGKQAGGPGEQYF.